The 7 T cell receptor beta chains below come from one sample, sequenced in a study of identical twins' blood T cells. TCRdb reanalysed the 5' RACE reads using MiXCR and keeps one entry per CDR3 protein. The sample shows fewer than 450,000 distinct CDR3 sequences, 28% of them seen only once. Sequencing was done on a sample of PBMCs. These receptor sequences come from a woman between 18 and 55 years old in good health.

The sample holds a few counts of this clonotype. The chain links TRBV14 to TRBJ1-3; D is unclear. V was cut by 1 base and J by 10 bases, with 14 bases left in between. This CDR3 contains 14 residues. The V gene's germline CDR1 is SGHDN and CDR2 FVKESK. The CDR3 DNA follows: TGTGCCAGCAGCCAAGGACCGGTTCCCATGACCATATATTTT. Protein sequence: CASSQGPVPMTIYF.

V gene TRBV7-8 combines with J gene TRBJ1-1, with D maybe TRBD1 (5 bases). Germline loops: CDR1 SGHVS, CDR2 FQNEAQ. The CDR3 is 10 residues long. V lost 8 bases to trimming and J lost 8 bases, with 9 bases between them. This CDR3 reads CASGSGEAFF. In DNA, the CDR3 is TGTGCCAGCGGGTCAGGGGAAGCTTTCTTT.

The table lists this clonotype with many counts. CDR3 bases: TGTGCCAGCAGCTTGAGCAGTTTTCAGGAGCAGTACTTC. Translating it yields CASSLSSFQEQYF. V and J are TRBV7-2 and TRBJ2-7; D ambiguous. The ends were cut back, 3 bases at V and 7 bases at J, with 13 bases in the middle. CDR1 is SGHTA, CDR2 FQGNSA, per germline. The CDR3 sequence is 13 residues long.

The chain is built from TRBV6-1 and TRBJ1-2; 8 bases line up with TRBD1. The CDR3 has 18 residues. V was pared by 5 bases and J by 4 bases, with 18 bases of the junction left unmatched. Per the germline V gene, CDR1 is MNHNS and CDR2 is SASEGT. The CDR3 bases are TGTGCCAGCAGTCAGAAGGCCGGTTCGGACAGGGCAATCTATGGCTACACCTTC. Translating gives CASSQKAGSDRAIYGYTF.

The genes are TRBV7-2 and TRBJ1-5; D unresolved. V lost 1 base to trimming and J lost 5 bases, with 6 bases between them. From germline, CDR1 is SGHTA and CDR2 FQGNSA. The CDR3 has 13 amino acids. CDR3 protein: CASSLDPYQPQHF. CDR3 bases: TGTGCCAGCAGCTTAGATCCCTATCAGCCCCAGCATTTT.

This sequence joins TRBV29-1 and TRBJ1-5, with 8 bases aligning to TRBD1. The CDR3 extends over 13 amino acids. From germline, CDR1 is SQVTM and CDR2 ANQGSEA. Losses at the gene ends were 6 bases for V and 4 bases for J; bases not matched to a gene: 5. The CDR3: CSVQGAWNQPQHF. The DNA of the CDR3 is TGCAGCGTGCAGGGGGCTTGGAATCAGCCCCAGCATTTT. Combining the CDR3 with reference TRBV29-1 and TRBJ1-5 gives the whole variable domain SAVISQKPSRDICQRGTSLTIQCQVDSQVTMMFWYRQQPGQSLTLIATANQGSEATYESGFVIDKFPISRPNLTFSTLTVSNMSPEDSSIYLCSVQGAWNQPQHFGDGTRLSIL.

This clonotype was seen more than once but under ten times. The rearrangement joins TRBV20-1 to TRBJ2-3; no firm D call. V was pared by 1 base and J by 4 bases, with 6 bases between. The germline V gene has CDR1 DFQATT and CDR2 SNEGSKA (reference sequence). This CDR3 contains 12 residues. The CDR3 protein is CSARAWADTQYF. CDR3 bases: TGCAGTGCTAGAGCATGGGCAGATACGCAGTATTTT.